This paragraph reports one T cell receptor beta chain. The junction and the germline gene differ at one end; a read error may be behind it. The CDR3 has 15 amino acids. In germline, CDR1 is SSHAT, CDR2 FNYEAQ (reference sequence). The data stem from a study of blood T cell repertoires in COVID-19. The assay was immunoSEQ multiplex PCR, and TCRdb's table has in-frame clones only and misses some. The data contain about 120,000 clones, roughly 85% of them singletons. The material sequenced was peripheral blood. The chain employs TRBV7-7 and TRBJ2-1; 10 bases agree with TRBD2. This TCR came from an elderly man with acute or convalescent COVID-19. As DNA, the CDR3 is TGTGCTAGCAGCCCAGCGGGAGGGCCCTCGGATGAGCAGTTCTTC. This translates into CASSPAGGPSDEQFF.